The 14 T cell receptor beta chains given below trace back to one sample, sequenced in a study of CD8+ T cells in alopecia areata. Extracted RNA was reverse transcribed into cDNA, the sequencing template. The method was immunoSEQ multiplex PCR; TCRdb's version includes in-frame clones alone and lacks a portion of them. The sample comprises under 250,000 clones, about 53% of which are singletons, and over 0.4% rests with the top ten. This material consisted of CD4+ T cells sorted from blood, taken at week 0. The receptor set was obtained from a human donor with alopecia areata.

V and J are TRBV29-1 and TRBJ2-5; D unresolved. The CDR3 is 12 amino acids. Germline values: CDR1 SQVTM, CDR2 ANQGSEA. V was cut by 4 bases and J by 3 bases, with 9 bases left in between. This CDR3 reads CSVGLSKETQYF. DNA of the CDR3: TGCAGCGTTGGTCTCAGTAAAGAGACCCAGTACTTC.

This clone appeared a few times. The chain carries TRBV30 and TRBJ2-2; 8 positions match TRBD2. Germline loops: CDR1 GTSNPN, CDR2 SVGIG (reference sequence). This CDR3 comprises 14 residues. With 2 bases clipped from V and 6 bases from J, the junction kept 5 bases outside the gene matches. CDR3 sequence reads: CAWSSGSSAGELFF. CDR3 DNA: TGTGCCTGGAGTAGCGGGAGTTCTGCCGGGGAGCTGTTTTTT.

The rearrangement joins TRBV6-1 to TRBJ1-1, with 8 bases fitting TRBD1. This CDR3 has 13 amino acids. Trimming cost V 6 bases and J 4 bases; bases outside gene matches: 4. Germline CDR1 is MNHNS and CDR2 is SASEGT. In DNA, the CDR3 is TGTGCCAGCAGGGACAGGGCGTCCACTGAAGCTTTCTTT. Its translation: CASRDRASTEAFF.

The rearrangement uses TRBV2 and TRBJ2-1; the D call may be TRBD1 or TRBD2 (5 bases each). CDR1 SNHLY and CDR2 FYNNEI come from the germline V gene. Trimming removed 6 bases at V and 9 bases at J, with 21 bases between. The CDR3 runs 15 residues. In nucleotides, the CDR3 is TGTGCCAGCAGGGCCACCGGGACGGACGGACGTGAGCAGTTCTTC. As protein: CASRATGTDGREQFF.

V is TRBV4-1 and J is TRBJ1-2; D remains ambiguous. Trimming took off 1 base at V and 0 bases at J, with 6 bases between the two ends. Per germline, CDR1 MGHRA and CDR2 YSYEKL. The CDR3 sequence is 14 residues long. This chain's CDR3 is CASSQATANYGYTF. CDR3 DNA sequence: TGCGCCAGCAGCCAAGCTACAGCTAACTATGGCTACACCTTC.

This clone turned up a few times. The CDR3 loop reads CASSLDRAQTKTTDTQYF. As DNA, the CDR3 is TGTGCCAGCAGTCTAGACAGGGCCCAGACTAAAACCACAGATACGCAGTATTTT. The chain joins TRBV7-8 to TRBJ2-3, with 7 bases that match TRBD1. V shed 6 bases and J 2 bases; nucleotides not matched to a gene: 17. This CDR3 region has 18 residues. CDR1 is SGHVS, CDR2 FQNEAQ, per germline. Drawing the rest from reference TRBV7-8 and TRBJ2-3, the complete variable domain is GAGVSQSPRYKVAKRGQDVALRCDPISGHVSLFWYQQALGQGPEFLTYFQNEAQLDKSGLPSDRFFAERPEGSVSTLKIQRTQQEDSAVYLCASSLDRAQTKTTDTQYFGPGTRLTVL.

This rearrangement joins TRBV7-9 to TRBJ2-2, with D possibly being TRBD1 (6 bases). Germline CDR1 and CDR2: SEHNR and FQNEAQ (reference sequence). The CDR3 contains 14 residues. The germline V and J ends were trimmed by 5 bases and 4 bases, with 11 bases remaining between them. Here the CDR3 reads CASSVQGFTGELFF. The CDR3 nucleotides are TGTGCCAGCAGCGTACAGGGATTCACCGGGGAGCTGTTTTTT.

CDR3 sequence (DNA): TGTGCCACCGGACGGGATCCCAATGAAAAACTGTTTTTT. This encodes CATGRDPNEKLFF. The chain couples TRBV10-3 to TRBJ1-4, with no clear D. The CDR3 is 13 amino acids. V was clipped by 10 bases and J by 5 bases, with 14 bases between them. In germline, CDR1 is ENHRY, CDR2 SYGVKD.

The chain is built from TRBV7-9 and TRBJ2-3, with TRBD1 identical over 9 bases. The CDR3 sequence is 16 residues long. V was pared by 6 bases and J by 1 base, with 8 bases of the junction left unmatched. Germline-derived CDR1 and CDR2 are SEHNR and FQNEAQ (reference sequence). The CDR3: CASRRRTGVGTDTQYF. For the CDR3, the DNA is TGTGCCAGCAGGAGAAGGACAGGGGTGGGCACAGATACGCAGTATTTT.

This clone came up once. The gene calls are TRBV18 and TRBJ2-2, with D possibly matching TRBD1 (6 bases). V gave up 3 bases and J gave up 0 bases, with 11 bases separating them. The CDR3 covers 16 residues. Germline V gene lookup returns CDR1 KGHSH and CDR2 LQKENI. CDR3 residues: CASSPWQGTNTGELFF. Here the CDR3 DNA reads TGTGCCAGCTCACCCTGGCAGGGGACGAACACCGGGGAGCTGTTTTTT.

The chain recombines TRBV25-1 with TRBJ2-1, with D unresolved. V was cut by 1 base and J by 1 base, with 11 bases left in between. The CDR3 runs 16 residues. The germline V gene has CDR1 MGHDK and CDR2 SYGVNS. CDR3 amino acids: CASSELTGSSYNEQFF. For the CDR3, the DNA is TGTGCCAGCAGTGAATTGACTGGCAGTTCCTACAATGAGCAGTTCTTC.

Regarding this clone: Relative to the germline gene, one junction end is altered; a read error may explain this. The rearrangement links TRBV4-1 to TRBJ2-7; tentatively, D is TRBD1 (7 bases). The length of the CDR3 is 12 residues. Germline V gene data show CDR1 as MGHRA and CDR2 as YSYEKL. The CDR3 here is CASRPMGGTEVF. In nucleotides, the CDR3 is TGCGCCAGCAGACCCATGGGCGGGACAGAGGTATTC.

This chain connects TRBV29-1 to TRBJ2-1; 7 bases line up with TRBD2. The junction had 12 bases not matched to a gene; V was cut back by 3 bases and J by 13 bases. The germline gives CDR1 SQVTM, CDR2 ANQGSEA. The length of the CDR3 is 13 residues. The DNA of the CDR3 is TGCAGCGTTGAGTTAACTAGCGCGCCCGCCCAGTTCTTC. Translation gives CSVELTSAPAQFF.

The V call is TRBV11-2, the J call TRBJ1-6; D might be TRBD1 (5 bases). The V end lost 6 bases, the J end lost 9 bases, and 15 bases lay between the germline ends. In germline, CDR1 is SGHAT, CDR2 FQNNGV. The CDR3 is 14 residues long. The CDR3 bases are TGTGCCAGCAGTCACCAGGGTGGGGGTTCACCCCTCCACTTT. Translating it yields CASSHQGGGSPLHF.